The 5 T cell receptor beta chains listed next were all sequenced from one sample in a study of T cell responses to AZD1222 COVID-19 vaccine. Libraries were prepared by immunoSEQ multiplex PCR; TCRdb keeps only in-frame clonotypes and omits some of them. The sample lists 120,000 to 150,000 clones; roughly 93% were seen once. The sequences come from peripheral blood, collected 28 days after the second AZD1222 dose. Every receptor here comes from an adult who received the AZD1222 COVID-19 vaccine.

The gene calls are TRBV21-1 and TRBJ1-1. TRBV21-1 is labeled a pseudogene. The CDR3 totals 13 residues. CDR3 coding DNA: TGTGCCAGCAGCAACTCAGGGGAGGCTGAAGCTTTCTTT. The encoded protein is CASSNSGEAEAFF.

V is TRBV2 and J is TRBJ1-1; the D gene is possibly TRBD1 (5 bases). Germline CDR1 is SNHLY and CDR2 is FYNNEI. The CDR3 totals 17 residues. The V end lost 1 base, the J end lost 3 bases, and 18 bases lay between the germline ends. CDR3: CASSEEVIDSEYTEAFF. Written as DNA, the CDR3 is TGTGCCAGCAGTGAAGAGGTAATAGACAGTGAATACACTGAAGCTTTCTTT.

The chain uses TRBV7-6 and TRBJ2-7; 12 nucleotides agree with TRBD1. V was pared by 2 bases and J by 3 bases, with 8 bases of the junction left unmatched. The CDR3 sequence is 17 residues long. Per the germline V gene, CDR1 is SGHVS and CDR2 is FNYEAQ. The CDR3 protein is CASSLMMGQGASYEQYF. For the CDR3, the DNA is TGTGCCAGCAGCTTAATGATGGGACAGGGGGCCAGCTACGAGCAGTACTTC.

CDR3 nucleotides: TGCGCCAGCAGCAGGGGATCGGCCTCTGGAAACACCATATATTTT. Its protein product is CASSRGSASGNTIYF. The rearrangement links TRBV10-2 to TRBJ1-3; weak D call: TRBD1 (6 bases). Looked up from germline, CDR1 is WSHSY and CDR2 is SAAADI. The V end lost 6 bases, the J end lost 0 bases, and 12 bases lay between the germline ends. The CDR3 is made up of 15 amino acids.

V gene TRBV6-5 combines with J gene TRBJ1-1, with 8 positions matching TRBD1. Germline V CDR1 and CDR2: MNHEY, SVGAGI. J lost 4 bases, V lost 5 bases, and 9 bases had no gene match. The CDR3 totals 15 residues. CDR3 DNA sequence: TGTGCCAGCAGTAGACAGGGGAGGGTGGGCACTGAAGCTTTCTTT. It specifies CASSRQGRVGTEAFF.